This entry is about one T cell receptor beta chain. The sample comes from a study of control samples from healthy donors and cancer patients. Clones were sequenced by immunoSEQ multiplex PCR, and TCRdb holds only the in-frame ones, with some missing. The sample records about 60,000 clones, approximately 88% being singletons. CDR1 is SGHRS, CDR2 YFSETQ, per germline. V shed 5 bases and J shed 8 bases, with 8 bases lying between them. The CDR3 has 11 residues. The sequence derives from a man in his fifties in good health. Sequenced input: blood. The chain couples TRBV5-1 to TRBJ2-1; D gene uncertain. CDR3: CASRAGDEQFF. CDR3 coding DNA: TGCGCCAGCAGGGCTGGGGATGAGCAGTTCTTC.